This T cell receptor (beta chain) derives from a study of cytomegalovirus exposure and HLA in healthy donors (dated by TCRdb to 2016 to 2017). Study-level background: In an earlier analysis of several hundred of the donors, around 300 Gb of sequence data and some 100 million unique TCR beta sequences from approximately 180 million T cells were reported. Roughly 300 gigabases of sequencing data and tens of millions of unique TCR sequences were included in an early release covering several hundred HLA-typed donors. Among the roughly 380 genotyped donors, approximately 76% belonged to the genetic ancestry cluster associated with self-reported Caucasian donors. The aim of the study was to test whether cataloging public T cell receptors could identify signatures of past pathogen exposure. Using immunosequencing, the study profiled T cell repertoires from 500 to 800 subjects and related those repertoires to cytomegalovirus serostatus. In addition to the first cohort of 666 subjects, a separate validation cohort of some 120 different subjects was used. To predict cytomegalovirus infection status, the study combined high-throughput TCR immunosequencing, statistical association of individual TCRs with disease status, and machine learning. To study patterns of TCR occurrence, a later analysis re-analyzed previously published TCR beta repertoires from 650 to 750 donors and added high-resolution HLA genotyping. The later analysis used no new phenotypic data to find candidate immune exposures, relying instead on TCR beta sequences and their occurrence across donors. An earlier analysis of approximately 500 of the donors applied high-throughput TCR beta sequencing to assess whether each TCR beta V gene segment acted as functional or pseudogenic. Donor age, sex, ethnicity and CMV serostatus were compiled alongside the repertoire data. Genome-wide SNP genotypes for about 65% of the roughly 670 donors were used in a later genetic analysis, which treated that subset as a discovery cohort. Every discovery cohort repertoire had been produced on one sequencing platform. Both class I and class II loci were covered by HLA typing, at four-digit resolution. The number of typed donors differed by locus: about 629-640 for A, B, C, DRB1 and DQB1; approximately 520 for DQA1; around 610 for DPA1; and some 470 for DPB1. A handful of DR-DQ haplotypes were handled as single units for association and clustering because linkage in the cohort was strong. Among around 400 genotyped donors of the cohort, an average of approximately 240,000 unique TCR beta nucleotide sequences was sequenced per donor, of which 15% to 20% were non-productive. Results the study describes overall, beyond this receptor: An association between a missense DCLRE1C variant and V-gene and J-gene trimming of TCR beta chains was found in a later genetic analysis and replicated in an independent cohort. Roughly uniform sequencing depth across donors was assumed in presence/absence analyses, although this assumption may not hold. Strong co-occurrence of HLA alleles, especially DR and DQ, made assigning TCR associations to individual alleles difficult. This cohort had only TCR beta chains sequenced, and the lack of alpha or paired-chain data limited which features could be detected. The classifier was reported to diagnose cytomegalovirus status with high specificity and sensitivity in both the original and validation cohorts. Linkage disequilibrium might explain the correlated functional status among segregating V segments, but an unknown experimental factor could not be excluded. Some IMGT-functional V segments, including TRBV6-2 and TRBV6-3, could not be distinguished by the 87-base-pair reads and were therefore excluded. A few of the identified cytomegalovirus-associated TCR beta chains were confirmed in vitro to be specific for cytomegalovirus antigens. A later analysis associated about 16,000 TCR beta sequences with specific HLA alleles at a false discovery rate of 0.05. A total of roughly 160 TCR beta chains were listed by the study as associated with cytomegalovirus. The authors suggested that the approach could potentially be extended to other disease states and immunological phenotypes. Because some donors lacked HLA typing at each locus, the association tests relied only on the typed subset. Immune exposure information for the cohort was limited to CMV serostatus. A group of highly shared sequence variants was considered likely to be a technical artifact of the sequencing pipeline. Compared with equally common non-associated chains, HLA-associated TCR beta chains in a later analysis were more clonally expanded and had lower generation probabilities. In a later analysis, several top co-occurrence clusters were reported to appear linked to parvovirus B19, influenza, CMV and Epstein-Barr virus. Because counts were too low, seventeen rarely observed V segments, including chromosome 9 orphons, were left out of the earlier analysis of 587 of the donors. A further reported finding was that TCR beta sequences accurately predicted the HLA-A and HLA-B alleles for most subjects in the first cohort. Most TCR sequences were seen in very few donors, while some public TCRs were found in many individuals. In a later analysis, most CMV-associated TCR beta chains were found to appear HLA-restricted, with HLA associations seemingly driven largely by CMV exposure. A later genetic analysis reported fewer N-insertions in productive TCRs among donors in an Asian-associated ancestry cluster than the roughly 650-donor mean. In a later analysis, TCR association rates were found to vary across HLA loci, with the most associated TCRs seen for DRB1 alleles and the fewest for HLA-C alleles. In an earlier analysis of over 550 of the donors, most TCR beta V segments were observed in productive rearrangements about 90% or about 30% of the time, broadly matching IMGT annotations.

The cohort consisted of 666 healthy bone marrow donors. All cohort members were sampled while nominally healthy, although unrecorded immune exposures were likely present. The donor tested CMV seronegative, placing the donor among the roughly 350 seronegative members of the cohort. Every donor gave a peripheral blood sample, and the peripheral blood mononuclear cells from that sample were used for TCR beta sequencing. Genomic DNA was extracted from the blood cell samples with the Qiagen DNeasy Blood Extraction Kit. The CDR3 has 13 amino acids, counting the end cysteine and phenylalanine. The DNA shown is the 39-base CDR3, in frame from base 1. V is pruned by 5 bases and J by 4 bases, leaving 5 bases of the junction without a gene match. According to the germline V gene, CDR1 reads SGHVS and CDR2 reads FQNEAQ. A few counts support this clone. The antigen this receptor binds is unknown. No per-base quality is available; no much larger clone lies one base away.

Libraries were constructed by the immunoSEQ multiplex PCR assay. The multiplex PCR relied on a mix of 60 forward primers for TCR Vbeta segments and 13 reverse primers for TCR Jbeta segments. The CDR3 region of rearranged TCR beta genes was amplified from genomic DNA by a multiplex PCR assay. On the Illumina HiSeq System, the amplified TCR beta libraries were sequenced as 87-base-pair reads. The authors' analysis ran thus. In a later analysis, some 80 million unique TCR beta chains were counted across the 666 repertoires, and about 10 million of these chains were shared by at least two donors. To remove PCR and sequencing errors, raw reads were error-corrected and collapsed into unique sequences using a nearest-neighbor algorithm that merged closely related sequences. To assign V, D and J gene segments, CDR3 sequences were aligned to IMGT reference sequences. For a sequence to be retained, a match of at least six nucleotides to both a V gene segment and a J gene segment was required. A rearrangement was called productive if the CDR3 had no stop codons and remained in frame with V and J, and every other rearrangement was called non-productive. Following IMGT convention, CDR3 was defined as the stretch from the second conserved V-encoded cysteine up to the conserved J-encoded phenylalanine. In an earlier analysis of 587 of the donors, sequences lacking an unambiguous match to a single V gene segment were excluded. An earlier analysis of approximately 590 of the donors classified V segments as functional when productive rearrangements were above 56.7% and as segregating when the standard deviation between donors was above 5%. A statistical classification framework was built to diagnose cytomegalovirus status from the catalog of TCR beta chain sequences. In a later analysis, TCR nucleotide sequences were compared against IMGT/GENE-DB human TR gene sequences so that V and J genes could be assigned. In a later analysis, CDR3 sequences and most-parsimonious VDJ recombination scenarios were assigned using the TCRdist pipeline. In a later analysis, each TCR beta chain was defined by its CDR3 amino acid sequence together with its V-gene family, and reads lacking a unique V-gene family were excluded. A later analysis removed 592 highly shared, low-generation-probability nucleotide sequences to deal with suspected cross-contamination and a sequencing artifact. A later analysis calculated a clonal expansion index for each public chain from normalized within-repertoire ranks of inferred template counts. In a later analysis, generation probabilities were computed with a VDJ recombination model fitted to out-of-frame rearrangements, and the resulting probabilities were checked against IGoR. A later analysis scored TCR-TCR, TCR-HLA and TCR-CMV co-occurrence with hypergeometric tests, applying a repertoire-size bias correction to TCR pairs. To estimate false discovery rates, a later analysis permuted the HLA or CMV assignments 20 times. A later analysis grouped co-occurring TCRs with DBSCAN, adding TCRdist sequence similarity when clustering within HLA-allele-positive subsets. Co-occurrence clustering excluded repertoires with fewer than 30,000 or more than 120,000 public chains, plus five with anomalous nucleotide sharing. The immuneACCESS repertoire file appears here via TCRdb, limited to in-frame rearrangements. These files lack a portion of the clones; in checked studies, under half of the deficit traces to unresolved V genes, and the cause of the others is not known. V and J calls and clone size come straight from that table; D and trimming were deduced from the DNA. Recorded for this sample are about 60,000 clones; 60% to 80% of them occurred a single time. Less than 3% of the sample goes to the ten largest clones.

The source material was PBMCs. The TCR comes from a female donor in good health and CMV-seronegative. Recombination connected TRBV7-8 to TRBJ2-7; TRBD1 agrees with 7 junctional bases. The DNA sequence is as follows: TGTGCCAGCAGCCCAGGACAGGTATACGAGCAGTACTTC. It encodes CASSPGQVYEQYF.